The present T cell receptor (beta chain) was sequenced within a study of tumor-infiltrating lymphocytes in primary liver carcinoma. A primer in the constant region served to generate TCR beta cDNA from about 470 ng of total RNA. For TCR beta, libraries were produced by three nested multiplex PCR rounds using slightly modified ARM-PCR. Running 9 to 11 cycles apiece, the first two PCR rounds relied on TRBV1-TRBV30 forward primers together with a C-beta reverse primer. TCRdb fed the multiplex PCR reads into MiXCR, producing one record per CDR3 protein. Of approximately 330,000 distinct CDR3 sequences detected, approximately 64% appear once; the ten largest clones hold roughly 6%. V was clipped by 4 bases and J by 2 bases, with 12 bases between them. The CDR3 consists of 14 residues. CDR1 and CDR2 (germline): MNHNY, SVGAGI (reference sequence). Unsorted whole blood yielded blood RNA, and germline DNA was extracted as well.

This clonotype was detected ten times or more. The sequenced sample was peripheral blood. The clonotype originates from a man aged 35 to 55 with primary liver carcinoma and hepatitis B virus infection. This rearrangement joins TRBV6-6 to TRBJ2-7, with D tentatively TRBD1 (5 bases). CDR3 residues: CASSSPTVAYEQYF. For the CDR3, the DNA is TGTGCCAGCAGTTCCCCGACAGTAGCCTACGAGCAGTACTTC.